Each of the 14 T cell receptor beta chains below was sequenced from the same sample in a study of blood T cell repertoires in COVID-19. Method: immunoSEQ multiplex PCR; TCRdb's copy keeps in-frame clones and lacks some. The sample holds about 220,000 clones, around four fifths seen once. Input material: peripheral blood. These receptors were obtained from a woman older than 75 with COVID-19, enrolled during active disease.

This rearrangement joins TRBV12-3 or TRBV12-4 to TRBJ1-2; D gene ambiguous. V lost 3 bases and J lost 5, with 10 bases in between. The CDR3 covers 13 residues. The CDR3 nucleotides read TGTGCCAGCAGTTTGCTTGCGGAATATGGCTACACCTTC. Translating gives CASSLLAEYGYTF.

The chain links TRBV10-3 to TRBJ2-4; D not certain. CDR1 and CDR2 from the germline V gene are ENHRY and SYGVKD. CDR3 size: 15 residues. The germline V and J ends were trimmed by 0 bases and 2 bases, with 8 bases remaining between them. The CDR3 sequence: CAISESRVTKNIQYF. CDR3 coding DNA: TGTGCCATCAGTGAGTCACGGGTGACCAAAAACATTCAGTACTTC.

The chain links TRBV7-2 to TRBJ2-1, with 7 bases matching TRBD2. Germline CDR1 and CDR2: SGHTA and FQGNSA. This CDR3 is built from 14 residues. The ends lost 4 bases at V and 7 bases at J; junction bases unmatched: 7. The CDR3 loop is CASSSPPSGNEQFF. DNA of the CDR3: TGTGCCAGCAGCTCCCCACCTAGCGGTAATGAGCAGTTCTTC.

The chain joins TRBV7-3 to TRBJ1-2; 7 nucleotides align to TRBD1. The CDR3 runs 14 residues. CDR1 and CDR2 (germline): SGHTA, FQGTGA. V lost 5 bases to trimming and J lost 6 bases; unmatched junction nucleotides: 9. The CDR3 reads CASSRSTRGDGYTF. The CDR3 DNA reads TGTGCCAGCAGCCGATCGACCAGGGGGGATGGCTACACCTTC.

V gene TRBV9 combines with J gene TRBJ1-1; D is uncertain. V was cut by 2 bases and J by 3 bases, with 14 bases left in between. From germline, CDR1 is SGDLS and CDR2 YYNGEE. The CDR3 runs 15 residues. The CDR3 nucleotides read TGTGCCAGCAGCGTCAACCATGTCCCGGACACTGAAGCTTTCTTT. It codes for CASSVNHVPDTEAFF. The full variable domain, its missing parts supplied by reference TRBV9 and TRBJ1-1, is DSGVTQTPKHLITATGQRVTLRCSPRSGDLSVYWYQQSLDQGLQFLIQYYNGEERAKGNILERFSAQQFPDLHSELNLSSLELGDSALYFCASSVNHVPDTEAFFGQGTRLTVV.

This chain connects TRBV28 to TRBJ1-2; unclear D gene. CDR3 length equals 13 residues. In germline, CDR1 is MDHEN, CDR2 SYDVKM. Trimming cost V 3 bases and J 6 bases, with 11 bases left between them. CDR3 sequence: CASSFGRANGYTF. As DNA, the CDR3 is TGTGCCAGCAGTTTCGGGAGAGCGAATGGCTACACCTTC.

The genes are TRBV7-8 and TRBJ1-2; TRBD1 is a possible D gene (6 bases). V was clipped by 6 bases and J by 1 base, with 15 bases between them. This CDR3 has 15 amino acids. CDR1 is SGHVS, CDR2 FQNEAQ, per germline. CDR3 protein: CASRSYRVDNYGYTF. In nucleotides, the CDR3 is TGTGCCAGCAGGTCATACAGGGTAGATAACTATGGCTACACCTTC. Full variable domain (remainder filled in from reference TRBV7-8 and TRBJ1-2): GAGVSQSPRYKVAKRGQDVALRCDPISGHVSLFWYQQALGQGPEFLTYFQNEAQLDKSGLPSDRFFAERPEGSVSTLKIQRTQQEDSAVYLCASRSYRVDNYGYTFGSGTRLTVV.

The chain carries TRBV11-2 and TRBJ1-1; D is perhaps TRBD1 (6 bases). This CDR3 spans 15 amino acids. With 4 bases removed from V and 5 bases from J, the gap between germline ends came to 17 bases. Germline CDR1 SGHAT, CDR2 FQNNGV. CDR3 amino acids: CASSSRTDRKTEAFF. The CDR3 DNA reads as TGTGCCAGCAGCTCGCGGACCGACAGGAAGACTGAAGCTTTCTTT.

J is TRBJ1-6 and V is TRBV29-1; D possibly corresponds to TRBD1 (5 bases). CDR1 is SQVTM and CDR2 is ANQGSEA in the germline V gene. There are 13 residues in the CDR3. Trimming took off 6 bases at V and 1 base at J, with 7 bases between the two ends. In DNA form, the CDR3 reads TGCAGCGTCCAGGGATCCTATAATTCACCCCTCCACTTT. Translating gives CSVQGSYNSPLHF. Together with reference TRBV29-1 and TRBJ1-6, the CDR3 gives the full variable domain: SAVISQKPSRDICQRGTSLTIQCQVDSQVTMMFWYRQQPGQSLTLIATANQGSEATYESGFVIDKFPISRPNLTFSTLTVSNMSPEDSSIYLCSVQGSYNSPLHFGNGTRLTVT.

The chain uses TRBV19 and TRBJ1-3; D unclear. From germline, CDR1 is LNHDA and CDR2 SQIVND (reference sequence). The CDR3 consists of 17 residues. V was trimmed by 1 base and J by 4 bases, leaving 17 bases between them. The CDR3 DNA reads as TGTGCCAGTAGTATAGGAGTCCAGCGGCTCGTAGGAAACACCATATATTTT. It specifies CASSIGVQRLVGNTIYF. Together with reference TRBV19 and TRBJ1-3, the CDR3 gives the full variable domain: DGGITQSPKYLFRKEGQNVTLSCEQNLNHDAMYWYRQDPGQGLRLIYYSQIVNDFQKGDIAEGYSVSREKKESFPLTVTSAQKNPTAFYLCASSIGVQRLVGNTIYFGEGSWLTVV.

The J gene is TRBJ2-5, the V gene TRBV11-2, with a weak D call TRBD1 (6 bases). The CDR3 is 14 residues long. V was cut by 5 bases and J by 6 bases, with 16 bases left in between. Germline-derived CDR1 and CDR2 are SGHAT and FQNNGV. The CDR3 DNA sequence: TGTGCCAGCAGCCCACAGCCAGGGGCGCAGACCCAGTACTTC. This encodes CASSPQPGAQTQYF.

The chain is built from TRBV20-1 and TRBJ1-4; D gene unclear. Germline lookup yields CDR1 DFQATT and CDR2 SNEGSKA (reference sequence). This CDR3 spans 13 amino acids. The germline V and J ends were trimmed by 3 bases and 6 bases, with 11 bases remaining between them. The CDR3 DNA reads TGCAGTGCTAGTCAGCGTGGCTATGAAAAACTGTTTTTT. Amino acid sequence: CSASQRGYEKLFF.

The CDR3 nucleotides are TGTGCCAGCAGCGTAGTTGAGGCCGGGGAGCTGTTTTTT. It codes for CASSVVEAGELFF. V gene TRBV9 combines with J gene TRBJ2-2; D unclear. The germline V gene encodes CDR1 SGDLS and CDR2 YYNGEE. CDR3 size: 13 residues. Trimming stripped 0 bases from V and 6 bases from J, with 6 bases between.

The chain joins TRBV7-9 to TRBJ2-1, with 8 bases fitting TRBD2. The CDR3 length is 14 residues. CDR1 and CDR2 from the germline V gene are SEHNR and FQNEAQ (reference sequence). Trimming removed 2 bases from V and 8 bases from J; junction bases left unmatched: 5. This CDR3 is CASSLTGGPDEQFF. The DNA for the CDR3 is TGTGCCAGCAGCTTAACGGGGGGGCCCGATGAGCAGTTCTTC.